What follows are 7 T cell receptor beta chains derived from one specimen sequenced in a study of blood T cell repertoires in COVID-19. Only in-frame clones appear in the TCRdb table, and some are missing; sequencing was by immunoSEQ multiplex PCR. The sample includes 120,000 to 150,000 clones, around nine tenths of them seen just once. The sequencing input was PBMCs or T cells enriched from blood (not recorded which). Source of these receptors: a woman younger than 45 with acute COVID-19.

The J gene is TRBJ1-3, the V gene TRBV11-2; 9 bases agree with TRBD1. V lost 8 bases, J lost 4 bases, and 12 bases stayed unmatched. Germline CDR1 reads SGHAT; CDR2 reads FQNNGV. CDR3 length: 16 residues. The CDR3 sequence: CASALLYRGPGNTIYF. CDR3 DNA: TGTGCCAGCGCCCTACTCTACAGGGGGCCCGGAAACACCATATATTTT.

The chain is built from TRBV12-3 or TRBV12-4 and TRBJ1-5; TRBD1 matches 9 bases. There are 13 residues in the CDR3. The V and J ends lost 4 bases and 5 bases, in that order; junction bases with no gene match: 0. For the CDR3, the DNA is TGTGCCAGCAGTTGGACAGGGGATCAGCCCCAGCATTTT. Its protein is CASSWTGDQPQHF.

This clone was observed a handful of times. The V and J genes are TRBV5-4 and TRBJ1-1; 7 bases fit TRBD1. Germline V CDR1 and CDR2: SGHNT, YYREEE (reference sequence). V dropped 4 bases and J dropped 6; count of bases not matched to a gene: 9. This CDR3 comprises 14 residues. The CDR3 coding sequence is TGTGCCAGCAGCACGATACAGGGGCAGCCTGAAGCTTTCTTT. It encodes CASSTIQGQPEAFF.

CDR3 residues: CASSQAASGVNEQFF. Here the CDR3 DNA reads TGTGCCAGCAGCCAAGCTGCTAGCGGGGTCAATGAGCAGTTCTTC. The V call is TRBV14, the J call TRBJ2-1, with TRBD2 matching 9 bases. The CDR3 covers 15 residues. CDR1 is SGHDN and CDR2 is FVKESK in the germline V gene. Trimming took 1 base from V and 6 from J; bases not matched to a gene: 4.

This sequence joins TRBV5-8 and TRBJ2-5; D ambiguous. The CDR3 runs 14 residues. In germline, CDR1 is SGHTS, CDR2 YDEGEE. Trimming shortened V by 0 bases and J by 2 bases, and 8 bases separated the two germline ends. The CDR3 DNA is TGTGCCAGCAGCTTGGGCCAGTCACAAGAGACCCAGTACTTC. Protein: CASSLGQSQETQYF.

A few counts support this clone. CDR3 protein: CASSPPGHQRQETQYF. The CDR3 coding sequence is TGTGCCAGCAGTCCACCGGGACACCAGCGACAAGAGACCCAGTACTTC. The chain links TRBV28 to TRBJ2-5; maybe TRBD1 (6 bases). CDR1 is MDHEN, CDR2 SYDVKM, per germline. Trimming shortened V by 5 bases and J by 2 bases, and 18 bases separated the two germline ends. The CDR3 is 16 amino acids.

The chain recombines TRBV6-5 with TRBJ2-1, with D maybe TRBD1 (5 bases). V was clipped by 5 bases and J by 8 bases, with 16 bases between them. This CDR3 has 14 amino acids. CDR1 MNHEY and CDR2 SVGAGI come from the germline V gene. The CDR3 is CASSLTGAGDEQFF. CDR3 nucleotides: TGTGCCAGCAGTCTGACTGGGGCCGGCGATGAGCAGTTCTTC.